There are a few counts of the clone carrying this TCR beta chain. Its antigen is currently unknown. This entry comes from a study of prognosis after radiotherapy for stage I lung cancer. Study-level background: Non-small cell lung cancer patients at stage I were enrolled between April 2018 and 2019. A median of about 7 months after radiotherapy, distant metastases were seen in a handful of patients, while no significant progression was shown by 15. Overall study results and limits: Samples before stereotactic body radiation therapy had more unique TCR clones (median around 10,000 versus 6,900).

This CDR3 region has 15 residues. Looked up from germline, CDR1 is MGHRA and CDR2 is YSYEKL. The V and J ends lost 5 bases and 1 base respectively, with 12 bases between them. The study amplified the TCR beta CDR3 region from genomic DNA. This amplification was carried out by two rounds of multiplex PCR. Each TRBV and TRBJ gene had its own primer in the first PCR round. TCRdb reanalysed the multiplex PCR reads using MiXCR and keeps one entry per CDR3 protein. Among some 16,000 distinct CDR3 sequences listed, about 30% were seen once. This specimen was PBMCs, taken before or after stereotactic body radiation therapy (not recorded which). The clonotype originates from a donor over 45 with non-small cell lung cancer. V and J are TRBV4-1 and TRBJ2-1; tentatively, D is TRBD2 (6 bases). The CDR3 region is CASSVGGQSYNEQFF. The CDR3 DNA is TGCGCCAGCAGCGTGGGGGGTCAGTCCTACAATGAGCAGTTCTTC.